One sample yielded the 13 T cell receptor beta chains listed below, sequenced in a study of T cell repertoires in cytomegalovirus infection. TCRdb itself ran the reads through MiXCR, one entry per CDR3 protein. The profile shows 680,000 or so distinct CDR3 sequences, about 30% of them singletons. Their antigens remain unidentified. The starting material was cultured PBMCs, obtained from culture after CMV antigen stimulation. All receptors come from a human donor in good health (CMV status not recorded). Some clones in this sample may be carry-over from other donors' samples.

This clonotype was detected only a few times. The chain employs TRBV7-2 and TRBJ2-2; D ambiguous. CDR1 SGHTA and CDR2 FQGNSA come from the germline V gene. V was clipped by 5 bases and J by 3 bases, with 13 bases between them. This CDR3 region has 15 residues. CDR3 nucleotides: TGTGCCAGCAGCCGAGAACAGCCTTACACCGGGGAGCTGTTTTTT. The encoded protein is CASSREQPYTGELFF.

The chain has TRBV6-5 and TRBJ2-3, with 12 bases that match TRBD2. Germline V lookup: CDR1 MNHEY, CDR2 SVGAGI. This CDR3 has 15 amino acids. V lost 5 bases and J lost 4; bases outside the gene matches: 4. This CDR3 is CASSQLAGGADTQYF. DNA for the CDR3: TGTGCCAGCAGTCAACTAGCGGGGGGCGCAGATACGCAGTATTTT.

The rearrangement joins TRBV2 to TRBJ1-1; 9 bases agree with TRBD1. The CDR3 sequence is 13 residues long. V lost 9 bases and J lost 5; bases outside the gene matches: 7. Germline lookup yields CDR1 SNHLY and CDR2 FYNNEI. The CDR3 bases are TGTGCCAGTGGACAGGGGCGTGGGACTGAAGCTTTCTTT. Amino acid sequence: CASGQGRGTEAFF.

This chain links TRBV2 with TRBJ2-7; D is uncertain. Trimming took off 4 bases at V and 2 bases at J, with 9 bases between the two ends. CDR1 and CDR2 from the germline V gene are SNHLY and FYNNEI. The CDR3 extends over 13 amino acids. The CDR3 loop reads CASSGASTYEQYF. The CDR3 nucleotides are TGTGCCAGCAGTGGGGCCTCCACCTACGAGCAGTACTTC. The variable domain in full, completed from reference TRBV2 and TRBJ2-7, reads EPEVTQTPSHQVTQMGQEVILRCVPISNHLYFYWYRQILGQKVEFLVSFYNNEISEKSEIFDDQFSVERPDGSNFTLKIRSTKLEDSAMYFCASSGASTYEQYFGPGTRLTVT.

This clonotype came up many times. This rearrangement joins TRBV7-8 to TRBJ2-3, with D possibly TRBD1 on 7 matching bases. Trimming took 5 bases from V and 0 from J, leaving 18 bases between them. CDR3 length: 17 residues. Germline V gene lookup returns CDR1 SGHVS and CDR2 FQNEAQ. The CDR3 DNA is TGTGCCAGCAGCGCCCTGGCGGGGACAGCTAGCACAGATACGCAGTATTTT. Translating gives CASSALAGTASTDTQYF.

The chain recombines TRBV12-3 or TRBV12-4 with TRBJ2-3; 11 bases align to TRBD2. The ends lost 7 bases at V and 1 base at J; junction bases unmatched: 10. This CDR3 has 17 amino acids. CDR3 in DNA: TGTGCCAGCACAAGTAGCGGGGGGGCTGGGGGCACAGATACGCAGTATTTT. This gives the protein CASTSSGGAGGTDTQYF.

The chain recombines TRBV20-1 with TRBJ1-2; 7 nucleotides line up with TRBD1. This CDR3 is 15 amino acids long. Losses at the gene ends were 3 bases for V and 1 base for J; bases not matched to a gene: 8. CDR1 is DFQATT and CDR2 is SNEGSKA in the germline V gene (reference sequence). The CDR3 bases are TGCAGTGCTAGCTCTACAGGGGACTTTAACTATGGCTACACCTTC. Amino acid sequence: CSASSTGDFNYGYTF.

The chain carries TRBV6-5 and TRBJ1-1; possibly TRBD1 for D (6 bases). V was shortened by 2 bases and J by 4 bases, with 11 bases between the two germline ends. Germline values: CDR1 MNHEY, CDR2 SVGAGI. This CDR3 spans 14 amino acids. This CDR3 is CASSYPGAGTEAFF. CDR3 nucleotide sequence: TGTGCCAGCAGTTACCCAGGGGCAGGCACTGAAGCTTTCTTT.

V usage is TRBV5-6 and J usage is TRBJ2-1; no reliable D call. CDR3 length: 12 amino acids. Trimming cost V 0 bases and J 14 bases, with 12 bases left between them. Per germline, CDR1 SGHDT and CDR2 YYEEEE. The CDR3 DNA reads TGTGCCAGCAGCTTGGAAGTGACCGCCAAGTTCTTC. This translates into CASSLEVTAKFF.

This chain links TRBV6-1 with TRBJ1-1; D not resolved. The V gene lost 5 bases and the J gene lost 6 bases, with 13 bases spanning the gap. Germline assignment: CDR1 MNHNS and CDR2 SASEGT. The CDR3 is 13 amino acids. CDR3 sequence: CASSYGEIAEAFF. DNA of the CDR3: TGTGCCAGCAGTTACGGAGAGATCGCTGAAGCTTTCTTT.

The rearrangement joins TRBV28 to TRBJ1-2, with 7 bases fitting TRBD1. Germline CDR1 reads MDHEN; CDR2 reads SYDVKM. This CDR3 is built from 16 residues. After removal of 3 bases from V and 4 bases from J, the junction contained 11 bases not matched to a gene. The CDR3 coding sequence is TGTGCCAGCAGTTTGTCCCTCGCCGGGACAGTCTATGGCTACACCTTC. Protein: CASSLSLAGTVYGYTF.

This rearrangement joins TRBV12-3 or TRBV12-4 to TRBJ1-4; D not resolved. Trimming took 8 bases from V and 5 from J, leaving 12 bases between them. The CDR3 is 13 residues long. The CDR3 loop is CASGTSGNEKLFF. DNA for the CDR3: TGTGCCAGCGGCACGTCGGGGAATGAAAAACTGTTTTTT.

This rearrangement joins TRBV30 to TRBJ1-1; D is uncertain. V was shortened by 4 bases and J by 6 bases, with 9 bases between the two germline ends. Germline loops: CDR1 GTSNPN, CDR2 SVGIG (reference sequence). The CDR3 spans 11 residues. As DNA, the CDR3 is TGTGCCTGGATGAGTCCCCCTGAAGCTTTCTTT. Residues: CAWMSPPEAFF.